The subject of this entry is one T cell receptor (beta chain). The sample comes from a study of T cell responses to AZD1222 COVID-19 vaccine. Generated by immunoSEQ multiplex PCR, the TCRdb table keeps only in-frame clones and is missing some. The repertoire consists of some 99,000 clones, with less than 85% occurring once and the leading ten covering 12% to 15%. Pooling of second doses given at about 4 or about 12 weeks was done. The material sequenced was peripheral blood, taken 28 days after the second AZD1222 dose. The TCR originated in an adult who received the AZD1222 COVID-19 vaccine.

The CDR3, as DNA: TGTGCCAGCTCACCTATAGGGGAGGGTGGCTACACCTTC. This gives the protein CASSPIGEGGYTF. J is TRBJ1-2 and V is TRBV18; a possible D gene is TRBD1 (5 bases). With 3 bases removed from V and 7 bases from J, the gap between germline ends came to 12 bases. The CDR3 has 13 amino acids. Germline loops: CDR1 KGHSH, CDR2 LQKENI.